Detailed here is one T cell receptor (beta chain). RNA transcripts were the template, and TCR beta CDR3 regions were amplified from them. The library came from an HTBI-primed first-round RT-PCR and a second-round multiplex PCR. TCRdb re-called the multiplex PCR reads with MiXCR, one entry per CDR3 protein. The sample has over a million distinct CDR3 sequences, less than 45% seen once. The CDR3 spans 16 residues. V gave up 4 bases and J gave up 5 bases; unmatched junction bases: 9. CDR1 is SGDLS and CDR2 is YYNGEE in the germline V gene. This record belongs to a study of Graves' ophthalmopathy and Graves' hyperthyroidism. Pregnancy or lactation, uncontrolled infections and other autoimmune diseases were grounds for excluding patients. Orbital computed tomography, together with clinical symptoms, serum thyroxine, TRAb and thyroid ultrasound, was used for diagnosis.

The chain links TRBV9 to TRBJ2-7; TRBD2 agrees at 13 bases. The source of this sequence is an adult man with Graves' hyperthyroidism. The sample comprised peripheral blood or thyroid tissue (not recorded which). The CDR3 sequence: CASSTSRTSGSNEQYF. The DNA of the CDR3 is TGTGCCAGCAGCACATCCCGGACTAGCGGGAGCAACGAGCAGTACTTC.